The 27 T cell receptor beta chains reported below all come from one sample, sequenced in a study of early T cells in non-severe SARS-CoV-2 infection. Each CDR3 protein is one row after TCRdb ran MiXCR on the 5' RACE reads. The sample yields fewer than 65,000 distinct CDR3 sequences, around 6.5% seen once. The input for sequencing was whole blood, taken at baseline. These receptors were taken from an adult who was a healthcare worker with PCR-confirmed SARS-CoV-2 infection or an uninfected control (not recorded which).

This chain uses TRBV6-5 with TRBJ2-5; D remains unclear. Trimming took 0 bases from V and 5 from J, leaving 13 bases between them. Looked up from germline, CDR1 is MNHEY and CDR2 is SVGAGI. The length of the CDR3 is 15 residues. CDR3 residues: CASSYSIGYGETQYF. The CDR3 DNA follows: TGTGCCAGCAGTTACTCGATCGGGTACGGTGAGACCCAGTACTTC.

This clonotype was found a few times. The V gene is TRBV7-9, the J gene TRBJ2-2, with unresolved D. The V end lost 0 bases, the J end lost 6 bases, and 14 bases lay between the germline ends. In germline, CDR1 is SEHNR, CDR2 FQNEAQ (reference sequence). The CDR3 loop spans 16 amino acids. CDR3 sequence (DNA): TGTGCCAGCAGCTTAGCAGGGCGTCTTGGTTCCGGGGAGCTGTTTTTT. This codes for CASSLAGRLGSGELFF.

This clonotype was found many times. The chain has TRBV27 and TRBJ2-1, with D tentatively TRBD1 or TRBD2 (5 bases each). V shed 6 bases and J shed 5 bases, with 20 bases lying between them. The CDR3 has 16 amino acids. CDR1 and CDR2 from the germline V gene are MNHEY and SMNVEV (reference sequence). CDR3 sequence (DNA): TGTGCCAGCAGCCGTACAATCCGGGGCCCAAACAATGAGCAGTTCTTC. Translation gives CASSRTIRGPNNEQFF.

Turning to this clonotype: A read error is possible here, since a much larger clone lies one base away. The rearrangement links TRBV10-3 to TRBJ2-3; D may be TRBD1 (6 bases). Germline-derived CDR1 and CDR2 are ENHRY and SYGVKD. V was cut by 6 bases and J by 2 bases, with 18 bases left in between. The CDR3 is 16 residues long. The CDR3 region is CAISFSGGLYTDTQYF. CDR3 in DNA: TGTGCCATCAGCTTCTCTGGGGGCTTATACACAGATACGCAGTATTTT.

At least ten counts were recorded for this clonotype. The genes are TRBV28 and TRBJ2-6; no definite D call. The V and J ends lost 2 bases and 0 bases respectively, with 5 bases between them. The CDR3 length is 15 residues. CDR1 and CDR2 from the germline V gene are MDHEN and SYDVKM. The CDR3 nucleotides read TGTGCCAGCAGTTTAAGGGTCTCTGGGGCCAACGTCCTGACTTTC. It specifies CASSLRVSGANVLTF.

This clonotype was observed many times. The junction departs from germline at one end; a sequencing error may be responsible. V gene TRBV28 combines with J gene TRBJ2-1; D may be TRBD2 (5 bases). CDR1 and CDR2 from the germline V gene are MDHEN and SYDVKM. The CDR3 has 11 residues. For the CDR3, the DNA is TGTGCCAGCAGCCTTTTCGGGAAGACGCTCTTC. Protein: CASSLFGKTLF. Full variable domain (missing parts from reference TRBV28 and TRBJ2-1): DVKVTQSSRYLVKRTGEKVFLECVQDMDHENMFWYRQDPGLGLRLIYFSYDVKMKEKGDIPEGYSVSREKKERFSLILESASTNQTSMYLCASSLFGKTLFGPGTRLTVL.

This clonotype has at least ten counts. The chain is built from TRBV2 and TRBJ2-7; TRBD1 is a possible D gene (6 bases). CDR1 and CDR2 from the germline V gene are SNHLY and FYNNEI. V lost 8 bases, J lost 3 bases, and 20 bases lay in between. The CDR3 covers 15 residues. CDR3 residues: CASCPDEGTNYEQYF. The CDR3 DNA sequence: TGTGCCAGCTGCCCCGATGAAGGGACAAACTACGAGCAGTACTTC.

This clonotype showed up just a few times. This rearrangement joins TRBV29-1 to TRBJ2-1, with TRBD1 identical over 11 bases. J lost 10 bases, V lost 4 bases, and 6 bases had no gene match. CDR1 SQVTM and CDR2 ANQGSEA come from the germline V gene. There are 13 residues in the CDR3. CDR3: CSVGLDRGREQFF. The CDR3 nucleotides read TGCAGCGTTGGGCTGGACAGGGGGCGCGAGCAGTTCTTC.

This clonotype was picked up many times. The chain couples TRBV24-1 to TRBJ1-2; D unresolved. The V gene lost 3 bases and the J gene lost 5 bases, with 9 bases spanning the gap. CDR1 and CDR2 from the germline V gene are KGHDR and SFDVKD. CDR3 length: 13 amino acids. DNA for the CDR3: TGTGCCACCAGTGATGGCGGAGGATATGGCTACACCTTC. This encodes CATSDGGGYGYTF.

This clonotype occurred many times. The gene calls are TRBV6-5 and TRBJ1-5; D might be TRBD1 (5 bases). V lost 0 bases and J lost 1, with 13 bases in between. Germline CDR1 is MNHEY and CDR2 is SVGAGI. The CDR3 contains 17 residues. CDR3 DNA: TGTGCCAGCAGTTACTCGTGGGACGGGATGAGCAATCAGCCCCAGCATTTT. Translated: CASSYSWDGMSNQPQHF.

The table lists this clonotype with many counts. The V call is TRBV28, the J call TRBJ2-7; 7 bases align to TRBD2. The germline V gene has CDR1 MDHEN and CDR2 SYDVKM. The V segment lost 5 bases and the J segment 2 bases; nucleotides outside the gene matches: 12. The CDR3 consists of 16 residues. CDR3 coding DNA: TGTGCCAGCAGTCCGTCGACCGGGACTAAGCCCTACGAGCAGTACTTC. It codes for CASSPSTGTKPYEQYF.

In DNA form, the CDR3 reads TGTGCCAGTAGTATAGCGGGAGTGGGCACAGATACGCAGTATTTT. Translating gives CASSIAGVGTDTQYF. The V and J genes are TRBV19 and TRBJ2-3; the D gene is possibly TRBD2 (6 bases). The germline gives CDR1 LNHDA, CDR2 SQIVND (reference sequence). V lost 1 base and J lost 1, with 9 bases in between. CDR3 size: 15 residues.

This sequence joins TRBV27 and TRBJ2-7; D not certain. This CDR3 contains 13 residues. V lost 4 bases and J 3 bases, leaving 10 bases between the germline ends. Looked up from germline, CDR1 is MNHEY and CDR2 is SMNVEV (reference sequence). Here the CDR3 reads CASSWTQDYEQYF. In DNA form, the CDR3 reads TGTGCCAGCAGTTGGACCCAAGACTACGAGCAGTACTTC.

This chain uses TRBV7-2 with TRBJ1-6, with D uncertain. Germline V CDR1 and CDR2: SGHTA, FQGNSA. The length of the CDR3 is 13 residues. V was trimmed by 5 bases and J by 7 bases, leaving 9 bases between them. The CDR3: CASSPQGNSPLHF. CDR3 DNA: TGTGCCAGCAGCCCCCAAGGGAATTCACCCCTCCACTTT.

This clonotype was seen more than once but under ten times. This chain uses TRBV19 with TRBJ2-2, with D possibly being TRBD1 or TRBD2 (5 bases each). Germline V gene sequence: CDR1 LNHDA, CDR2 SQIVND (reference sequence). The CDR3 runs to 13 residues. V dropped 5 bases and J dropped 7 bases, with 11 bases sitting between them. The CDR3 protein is CASSVGTIGELFF. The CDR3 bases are TGTGCCAGTAGTGTAGGGACGATCGGGGAGCTGTTTTTT. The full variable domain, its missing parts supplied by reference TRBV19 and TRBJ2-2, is DGGITQSPKYLFRKEGQNVTLSCEQNLNHDAMYWYRQDPGQGLRLIYYSQIVNDFQKGDIAEGYSVSREKKESFPLTVTSAQKNPTAFYLCASSVGTIGELFFGEGSRLTVL.

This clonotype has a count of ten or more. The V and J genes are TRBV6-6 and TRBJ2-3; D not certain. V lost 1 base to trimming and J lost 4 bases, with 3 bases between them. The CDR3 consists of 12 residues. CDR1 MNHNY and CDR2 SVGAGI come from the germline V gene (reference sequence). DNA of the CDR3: TGTGCCAGCAGTTACTTGCCAGATACGCAGTATTTT. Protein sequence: CASSYLPDTQYF.

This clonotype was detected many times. The CDR3 region has the DNA TGTGCCAGCAGCTTAAATCAGGGAAACACTGAAGCTTTCTTT. This gives the protein CASSLNQGNTEAFF. The V and J genes are TRBV7-9 and TRBJ1-1; the D gene is possibly TRBD1 (5 bases). The CDR3 is 14 residues long. With 2 bases removed from V and 2 bases from J, the gap between germline ends came to 9 bases. Germline CDR1 reads SEHNR; CDR2 reads FQNEAQ (reference sequence). The whole variable domain, remainder taken from reference TRBV7-9 and TRBJ1-1, is DTGVSQNPRHKITKRGQNVTFRCDPISEHNRLYWYRQTLGQGPEFLTYFQNEAQLEKSRLLSDRFSAERPKGSFSTLEIQRTEQGDSAMYLCASSLNQGNTEAFFGQGTRLTVV.

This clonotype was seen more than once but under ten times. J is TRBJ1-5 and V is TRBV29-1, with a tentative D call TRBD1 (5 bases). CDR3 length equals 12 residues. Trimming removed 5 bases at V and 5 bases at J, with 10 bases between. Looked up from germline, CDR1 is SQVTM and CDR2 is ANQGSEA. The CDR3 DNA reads TGCAGCGTTCGGGACGAGGATCAGCCCCAGCATTTT. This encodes CSVRDEDQPQHF.

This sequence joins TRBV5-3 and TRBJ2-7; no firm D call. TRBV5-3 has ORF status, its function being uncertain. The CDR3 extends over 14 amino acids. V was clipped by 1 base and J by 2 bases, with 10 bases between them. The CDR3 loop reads CARSLSEKAYEQYF. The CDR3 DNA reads TGTGCCAGAAGCTTGAGTGAGAAGGCCTACGAGCAGTACTTC.

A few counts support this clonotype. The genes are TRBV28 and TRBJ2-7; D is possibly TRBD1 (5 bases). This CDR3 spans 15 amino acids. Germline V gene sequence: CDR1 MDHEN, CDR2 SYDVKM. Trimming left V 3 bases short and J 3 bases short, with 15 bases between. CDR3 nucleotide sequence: TGTGCCAGCAGTTTCTCGTGGCAGGGCAACTACGAGCAGTACTTC. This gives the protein CASSFSWQGNYEQYF.

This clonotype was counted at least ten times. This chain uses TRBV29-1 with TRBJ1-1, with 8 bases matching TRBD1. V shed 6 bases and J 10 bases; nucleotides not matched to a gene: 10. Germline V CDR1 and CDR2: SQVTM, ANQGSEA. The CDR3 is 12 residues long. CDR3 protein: CSVLDHRGGAFF. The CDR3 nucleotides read TGCAGCGTCCTAGACCACAGGGGGGGAGCTTTCTTT.

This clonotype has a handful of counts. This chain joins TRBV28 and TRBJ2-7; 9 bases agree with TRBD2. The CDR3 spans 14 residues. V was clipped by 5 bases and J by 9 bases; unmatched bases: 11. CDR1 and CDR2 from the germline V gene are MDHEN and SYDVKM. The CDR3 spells CASSPRVTSGLQYF. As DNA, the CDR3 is TGTGCCAGCAGTCCCCGGGTGACTAGCGGTCTGCAGTACTTC.

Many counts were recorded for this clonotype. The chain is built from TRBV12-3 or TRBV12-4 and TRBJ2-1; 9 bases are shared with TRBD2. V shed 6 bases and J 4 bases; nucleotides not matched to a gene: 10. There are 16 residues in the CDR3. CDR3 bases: TGTGCCAGCAGACCGCGGGAGGGCCTAATTTACAATGAGCAGTTCTTC. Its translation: CASRPREGLIYNEQFF.

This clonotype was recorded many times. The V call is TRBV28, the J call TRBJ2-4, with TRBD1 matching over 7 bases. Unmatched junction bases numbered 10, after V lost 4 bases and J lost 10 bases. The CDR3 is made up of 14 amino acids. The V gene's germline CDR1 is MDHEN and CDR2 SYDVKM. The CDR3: CASSSVTGKVIQYF. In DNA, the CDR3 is TGTGCCAGCAGTTCCGTGACAGGGAAAGTGATTCAGTACTTC.

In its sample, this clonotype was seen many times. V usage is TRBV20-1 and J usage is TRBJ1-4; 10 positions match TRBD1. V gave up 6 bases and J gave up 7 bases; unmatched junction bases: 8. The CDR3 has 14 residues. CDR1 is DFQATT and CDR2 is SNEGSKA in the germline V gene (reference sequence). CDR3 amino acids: CSAEDRDRGEKLFF. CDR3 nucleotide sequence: TGCAGTGCCGAGGACCGGGACAGGGGTGAAAAACTGTTTTTT.

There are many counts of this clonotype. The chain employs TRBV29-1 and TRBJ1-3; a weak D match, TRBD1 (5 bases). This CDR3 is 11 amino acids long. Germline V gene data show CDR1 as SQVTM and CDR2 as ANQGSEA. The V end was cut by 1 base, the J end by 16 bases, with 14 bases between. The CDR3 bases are TGCAGCGTTGAAGTGGGGGGAACACCCTATTTT. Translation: CSVEVGGTPYF.

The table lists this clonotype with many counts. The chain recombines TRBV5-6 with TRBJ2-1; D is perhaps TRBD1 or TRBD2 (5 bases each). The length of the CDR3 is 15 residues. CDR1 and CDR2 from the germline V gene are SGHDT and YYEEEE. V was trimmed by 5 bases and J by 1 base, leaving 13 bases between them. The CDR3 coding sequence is TGTGCCAGCAGACCGGACTGGGGGTCCTACAATGAGCAGTTCTTC. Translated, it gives CASRPDWGSYNEQFF.